A single sample gave rise to the 8 T cell receptor beta chains below, sequenced in a study of shared T cell receptors in the human thymus. Data came from immunoSEQ multiplex PCR; TCRdb stores just in-frame clones and leaves some out. There are around 730,000 clones in the sample; roughly 85% occur only once, and more than 0.01% lies in the top ten. In addition, the sample was reused for a study of human thymus T cells.

Source material: thymocytes. The receptor set was obtained from a girl in the first two years of life with a congenital heart defect.

The V call is TRBV5-1, the J call TRBJ2-3, with 15 bases lining up with TRBD2. Germline-derived CDR1 and CDR2 are SGHRS and YFSETQ. V shed 0 bases, J shed 5 bases, and the junction held 4 bases outside the gene matches. The CDR3 extends over 17 amino acids. The CDR3 sequence is CASSLGTSGGAVDTQYF. As DNA, the CDR3 is TGCGCCAGCAGCTTGGGGACTAGCGGGGGGGCGGTAGATACGCAGTATTTT. The entire variable domain, with the rest obtained from reference TRBV5-1 and TRBJ2-3, is as follows: KAGVTQTPRYLIKTRGQQVTLSCSPISGHRSVSWYQQTPGQGLQFLFEYFSETQRNKGNFPGRFSGRQFSNSRSEMNVSTLELGDSALYLCASSLGTSGGAVDTQYFGPGTRLTVL.

This rearrangement joins TRBV19 to TRBJ1-1, with D possibly matching TRBD1 (5 bases). The CDR3 totals 15 residues. Germline values: CDR1 LNHDA, CDR2 SQIVND (reference sequence). Trimming cost V 0 bases and J 1 base, with 9 bases left between them. CDR3 in amino acids: CASSIDRGTNTEAFF. The CDR3 nucleotides are TGTGCCAGTAGTATAGATCGGGGGACGAACACTGAAGCTTTCTTT.

The chain has TRBV5-1 and TRBJ1-1; D is undetermined. Per germline, CDR1 SGHRS and CDR2 YFSETQ. V shed 4 bases and J shed 2 bases, with 12 bases lying between them. This CDR3 has 14 amino acids. DNA of the CDR3: TGCGCCAGCAGCAGCGGACCGAGAAACACTGAAGCTTTCTTT. This encodes CASSSGPRNTEAFF.

This clone was detected only a few times. The rearrangement links TRBV28 to TRBJ1-4; the D is unclear. Germline V gene data show CDR1 as MDHEN and CDR2 as SYDVKM. The CDR3 consists of 13 residues. V dropped 11 bases and J dropped 5 bases, with 15 bases sitting between them. CDR3 coding DNA: TGTGCCTCACTCCGGGTCCTCAATGAAAAACTGTTTTTT. Translated, it gives CASLRVLNEKLFF.

This sequence joins TRBV7-2 and TRBJ2-1; weak D call: TRBD2 (6 bases). Trimming shortened V by 2 bases and J by 0 bases, and 17 bases separated the two germline ends. Germline V gene sequence: CDR1 SGHTA, CDR2 FQGNSA. CDR3 length: 18 amino acids. The CDR3 bases are TGTGCCAGCAGCTTACTCGCGGGGCCCCCCGGCTCCTACAATGAGCAGTTCTTC. This gives the protein CASSLLAGPPGSYNEQFF.

The V and J genes are TRBV6-5 and TRBJ1-5; tentative D call: TRBD1 (6 bases). Trimming cost V 5 bases and J 5 bases, with 16 bases left between them. The V gene's germline CDR1 is MNHEY and CDR2 SVGAGI. The CDR3 sequence is 15 residues long. The CDR3 sequence: CASSRTGGADQPQHF. The CDR3 nucleotides are TGTGCCAGCAGTCGTACTGGGGGGGCGGATCAGCCCCAGCATTTT.

As regards this clone: The junction does not match germline at one end; this may be a read error. The gene calls are TRBV29-1 and TRBJ1-5; TRBD1 matches at 9 bases. Germline CDR1 SQVTM, CDR2 ANQGSEA. This CDR3 has 14 amino acids. CDR3 coding DNA: TGCAGCGGGTGGGCGAGGGTGGTAGTGGGACAGGGTGTTTTT. As protein: CSGWARVVVGQGVF. The full variable domain, rest sourced from reference TRBV29-1 and TRBJ1-5, is SAVISQKPSRDICQRGTSLTIQCQVDSQVTMMFWYRQQPGQSLTLIATANQGSEATYESGFVIDKFPISRPNLTFSTLTVSNMSPEDSSIYLCSGWARVVVGQGVFGDGTRLSIL.

This chain uses TRBV7-8 with TRBJ2-7; 12 positions agree with TRBD1. The CDR3 consists of 17 residues. With V trimmed by 4 bases and J by 7 bases, 14 bases remained unmatched. Germline V lookup: CDR1 SGHVS, CDR2 FQNEAQ. The CDR3 protein is CASSSLPGTGGVGEQYF. In nucleotides, the CDR3 is TGTGCCAGCAGCTCCCTGCCCGGGACAGGGGGCGTGGGAGAGCAGTACTTC. Filled out from reference TRBV7-8 and TRBJ2-7, the complete variable domain reads GAGVSQSPRYKVAKRGQDVALRCDPISGHVSLFWYQQALGQGPEFLTYFQNEAQLDKSGLPSDRFFAERPEGSVSTLKIQRTQQEDSAVYLCASSSLPGTGGVGEQYFGPGTRLTVT.